This T cell receptor beta chain emerged from a study of T cell repertoires in cytomegalovirus infection (dated by TCRdb to the late 2010s). With respect to the entire study: Donor HLA type was relevant to the analysis, because carriage of CMV infection together with the matching HLA type was indicated by public TCR beta signatures.

This clonotype came up many times. This clone's antigen is unknown. No base qualities exist here, and no much larger clone lies one base off it. V is clipped by 5 bases and J by 3 bases, and the sequence between their germline boundaries is 24 bases long. CDR1 SGHTA and CDR2 FQGNSA are derived from the germline V gene. The CDR3 measures 18 amino acids from cysteine to phenylalanine. The kept DNA is CDR3 alone, 54 bases in frame from the first base. What the research found in general, with its limitations: The ex vivo response was dominated by HLA-C-restricted CMV-specific TCR beta clonotypes, which also provided the single most frequent clonotype in two of eight donors. In both this cohort and an independent roughly 350-donor cohort, the cumulative frequency of public TCR beta family members distinguished carriers of CMV infection plus the relevant HLA type.

Reads for this sample came from an Illumina HiSeq 1500. TCRdb redid the processing of the public reads, applying fastp at Q25 and MiXCR, and retained in-frame beta chains. One record per CDR3 amino acid sequence lists the most common genes and DNA. The sample includes under 200,000 distinct CDR3 sequences, with nearly 9.5% observed a single time. The ten largest clones add up to roughly 5.1% of the sample. Sequences were obtained from PBMCs. This TCR derives from a human donor in good health (CMV status not recorded). Some clones in this sample may be carry-over from other donors' samples. The rearrangement joined TRBV7-2 to TRBJ2-3, and TRBD1 may be the D gene, going by 7 matching bases. The nucleotides are TGTGCCAGCAGCCTTAGCGGTACAGGGGCAGGACGGACAGATACGCAGTATTTT. The encoded protein is CASSLSGTGAGRTDTQYF.